The clone carrying this T cell receptor beta chain was seen at least ten times. Antigen unknown. This record belongs to a study of T cells in Graves' hyperthyroidism and ophthalmopathy. At the level of the study: Peripheral blood was obtained at initial diagnosis, preceding any treatment.

V shed 3 bases and J 4 bases; nucleotides not matched to a gene: 10. Germline CDR1 is DFQATT and CDR2 is SNEGSKA (reference sequence). The CDR3 has 16 amino acids. Patients having uncontrolled infection, another autoimmune disease, pregnancy or lactation were not included. Study-level findings and limits: The model's output predicted ophthalmopathy at a median of roughly 6 months prior to onset. From stable hyperthyroidism, ophthalmopathy was set apart by a 13 V-J model.

Amplified TCR beta CDR3 regions came from RNA transcripts. A set of HTBI primers served as the primers for a first-round RT-PCR of the TCR CDR3. One entry per CDR3 protein, called by TCRdb with MiXCR from the multiplex PCR reads. In the table there are about 640,000 distinct CDR3 sequences, 20% to 25% of which are singletons. Specimen: blood. This TCR derives from a man younger than 40 with Graves' ophthalmopathy. The chain uses TRBV20-1 and TRBJ2-3; 10 bases fit TRBD2. The CDR3 loop reads CSASLASGSVADTQYF. The CDR3 region has the DNA TGCAGTGCTAGTTTGGCTAGCGGGAGTGTTGCAGATACGCAGTATTTT.